The rows below give T cell receptor beta chains drawn from one sample of a study of blood T cells in healthy people across ages. TCRdb processed the 5' RACE reads anew with MiXCR; each CDR3 protein has one entry. The table shows about 1,500,000 distinct CDR3 sequences, with roughly 27% occurring only once. Sequencing was performed on blood. These TCRs come from a woman aged 25-40 years in good health. CDR3s include the opening cysteine and the closing phenylalanine or tryptophan. Size values are once, few and many counts, or a class for expanded clones, and some rows have none.

abundance	v_gene	j_gene	CDR3aa
-	TRBV30	TRBJ2-7	CAWSETDRASYEQYF
-	TRBV6-1	TRBJ1-1	CASSVVHRQGGGTEAFF
many	TRBV5-1	TRBJ2-7	CAISGGEGPYEQYF
-	TRBV7-2	TRBJ2-5	CASSLSLALETQYF
-	TRBV2	TRBJ2-1	CASSPNRGPDEQFF
few	TRBV7-3	TRBJ2-3	CASSKTSASTDTQYF
few	TRBV7-9	TRBJ1-2	CASSPGAGQGSNGYTF
-	TRBV25-1	TRBJ2-3	CASSGSVTDTQYF
few	TRBV28	TRBJ2-3	CASSLSGGIGTDTQYF
-	TRBV10-3	TRBJ1-5	CAVRGQGNQPQHF
-	TRBV5-1	TRBJ2-1	CASSRDPQGDNEQFF
few	TRBV12-3/TRBV12-4	TRBJ1-2	CASSVGGQGHYGYTF
few	TRBV5-1	TRBJ2-1	CASSLHGAYNEQFF
-	TRBV25-1	TRBJ2-5	CASSEPAGGIEAQYF
few	TRBV6-1	TRBJ1-6	CASSTQGILNSPLHF
-	TRBV13	TRBJ1-5	CASSSDRGPQHF
-	TRBV18	TRBJ1-2	CASSKTGDNYGYTF
many	TRBV5-1	TRBJ2-1	CASSHPSGGTYNEQFF
-	TRBV30	TRBJ2-3	CAWGTGRGDTQYF
few	TRBV9	TRBJ2-3	CASSVGWVDTQYF
few	TRBV5-1	TRBJ2-1	CASGITGGQEQFF
-	TRBV20-1	TRBJ2-5	CSARSTSGSQETQYF
-	TRBV7-7	TRBJ2-1	CASSIQSGQGYGEQFF
-	TRBV20-1	TRBJ2-5	CSAYLGVGTQYF
-	TRBV6-5	TRBJ1-2	CASSYSRGTGGNSATF
few	TRBV11-2	TRBJ2-2	CASSSQGSTGELFF
few	TRBV3-1	TRBJ2-2	CASSQDGTGELFF
-	TRBV10-3	TRBJ1-5	CAIRGGLDQPQHF
-	TRBV20-1	TRBJ1-4	CSAPRGANEKLFF
few	TRBV20-1	TRBJ2-5	CSASLGASPNEQYF
few	TRBV18	TRBJ2-1	CASSPWTIRRDNEQFF
few	TRBV30	TRBJ1-2	CAWRLTGEWDGYTF
-	TRBV28	TRBJ1-1	CASSLYDRPWSTEAFF
-	TRBV4-3	TRBJ2-1	CASSQGTAPKNEQFF
-	TRBV5-5	TRBJ2-1	CASSTTGTPTRNEQFF
few	TRBV5-1	TRBJ1-6	CASSLAREGSPLHF
-	TRBV3-1	TRBJ1-2	CASSHTELYGYTF
-	TRBV6-5	TRBJ1-2	CASSGHRGGYTF
many	TRBV19	TRBJ2-7	CASSVGILSPYEQYF
-	TRBV12-3/TRBV12-4	TRBJ2-3	CASSIRGADMQYF
few	TRBV5-6	TRBJ2-1	CASSPELAAVGEQFF
once	TRBV5-5	-	CVSSQTGSEQYF
few	TRBV24-1	TRBJ2-1	CATEGNHNEQFF
few	TRBV27	TRBJ2-5	CASAKAETQYF
few	TRBV29-1	TRBJ1-5	CSVGLAGGGRPQHF
-	TRBV5-4	TRBJ2-7	CASSSPSDGTYEQYF
few	TRBV18	TRBJ2-5	CASSPPRLALQETQYF
few	TRBV2	TRBJ2-5	CASSDPRTSGSETQYF
-	TRBV6-2/TRBV6-3	TRBJ1-2	CASSSLDRGGGYTF
few	TRBV6-2/TRBV6-3	TRBJ2-5	CASSYGATRAGLVQETQYF
many	TRBV9	TRBJ2-1	CASSVVGDEQFF
many	TRBV12-3/TRBV12-4	TRBJ2-5	CASSSGTSRKETQYF
-	TRBV6-5	TRBJ2-7	CTSFSGTPSYEQYF
many	TRBV7-9	TRBJ2-5	CASSLAGQGGETQYF
many	TRBV5-1	TRBJ2-1	CASSLEYRINEQFF
many	TRBV6-5	TRBJ1-2	CASKGQGVDGYTF
-	TRBV12-3/TRBV12-4	TRBJ1-5	CASSSLTGSNQPQHF
-	TRBV12-3/TRBV12-4	TRBJ1-2	CASTESGRGFGYTF
-	TRBV20-1	TRBJ2-2	CSAHLPSGNTGELFF